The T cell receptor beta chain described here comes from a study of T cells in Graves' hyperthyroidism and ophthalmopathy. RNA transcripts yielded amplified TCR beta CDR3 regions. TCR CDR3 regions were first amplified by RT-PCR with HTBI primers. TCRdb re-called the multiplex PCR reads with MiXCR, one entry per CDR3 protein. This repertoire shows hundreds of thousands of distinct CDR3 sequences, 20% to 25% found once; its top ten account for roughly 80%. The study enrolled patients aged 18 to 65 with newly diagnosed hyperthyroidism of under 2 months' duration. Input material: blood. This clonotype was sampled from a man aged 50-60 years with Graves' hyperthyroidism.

CDR3 loop: CSASRGGTTDTQYF. In DNA, the CDR3 is TGCAGTGCCTCCCGGGGCGGGACCACAGATACGCAGTATTTT. The rearrangement joins TRBV20-1 to TRBJ2-3; D perhaps matches TRBD2 (6 bases). The CDR3 consists of 14 residues. The germline CDR1 and CDR2 sequences are DFQATT and SNEGSKA (reference sequence). The V gene lost 6 bases and the J gene lost 2 bases, with 15 bases spanning the gap.